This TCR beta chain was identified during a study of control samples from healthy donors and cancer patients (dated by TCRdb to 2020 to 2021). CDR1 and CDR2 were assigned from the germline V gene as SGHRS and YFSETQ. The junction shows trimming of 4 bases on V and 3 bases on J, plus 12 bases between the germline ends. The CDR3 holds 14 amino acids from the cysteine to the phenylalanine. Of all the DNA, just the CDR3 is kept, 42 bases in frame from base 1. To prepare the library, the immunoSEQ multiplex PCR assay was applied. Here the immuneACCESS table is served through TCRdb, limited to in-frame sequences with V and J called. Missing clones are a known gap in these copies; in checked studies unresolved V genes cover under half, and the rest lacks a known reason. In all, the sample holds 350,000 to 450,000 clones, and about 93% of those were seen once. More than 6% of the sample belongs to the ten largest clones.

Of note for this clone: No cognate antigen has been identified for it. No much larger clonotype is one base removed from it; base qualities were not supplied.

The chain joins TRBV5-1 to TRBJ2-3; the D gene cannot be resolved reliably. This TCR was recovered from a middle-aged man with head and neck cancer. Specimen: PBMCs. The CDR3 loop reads CASSRGGSTDTQYF. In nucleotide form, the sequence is TGCGCCAGCAGCCGCGGTGGGTCAACAGATACGCAGTATTTT.